This T cell receptor beta chain was identified during a study of CD8+ T cells in alopecia areata. The CDR3 has 14 amino acids. The V and J ends lost 5 bases and 6 bases respectively, with 15 bases between them. The germline V gene encodes CDR1 ENHRY and CDR2 SYGVKD. As the sequencing template, cDNA was produced by extracting RNA and reverse transcribing it. Assay: immunoSEQ multiplex PCR; the TCRdb copy retains only in-frame clones and omits some. The repertoire holds around 180,000 clones, with about three fifths as singletons. This clone was detected only a few times. The sample's treatment: oral pan-JAK inhibitor, 5-10 mg twice daily.

The rearrangement uses TRBV10-3 and TRBJ2-3; D is perhaps TRBD1 (5 bases). Sequences were derived from CD4+ T cells sorted from blood, sampled at week 24, from a patient treated with tofacitinib. This sequence was found in a human donor with alopecia areata. In DNA, the CDR3 is TGTGCCATCAGTCTCGGCAGGGTAGACGATACGCAGTATTTT. It is translated as CAISLGRVDDTQYF.